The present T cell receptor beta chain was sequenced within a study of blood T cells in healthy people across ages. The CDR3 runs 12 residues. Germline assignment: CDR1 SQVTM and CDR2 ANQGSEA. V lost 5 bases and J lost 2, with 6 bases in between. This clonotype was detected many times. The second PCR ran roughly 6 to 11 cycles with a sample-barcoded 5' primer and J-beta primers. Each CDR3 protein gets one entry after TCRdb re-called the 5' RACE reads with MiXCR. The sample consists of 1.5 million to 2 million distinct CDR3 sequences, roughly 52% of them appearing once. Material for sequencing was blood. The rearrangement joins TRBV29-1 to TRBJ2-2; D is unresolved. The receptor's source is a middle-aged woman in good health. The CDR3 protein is CSVRSNTGELFF. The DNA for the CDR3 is TGCAGCGTTCGGAGTAACACCGGGGAGCTGTTTTTT.